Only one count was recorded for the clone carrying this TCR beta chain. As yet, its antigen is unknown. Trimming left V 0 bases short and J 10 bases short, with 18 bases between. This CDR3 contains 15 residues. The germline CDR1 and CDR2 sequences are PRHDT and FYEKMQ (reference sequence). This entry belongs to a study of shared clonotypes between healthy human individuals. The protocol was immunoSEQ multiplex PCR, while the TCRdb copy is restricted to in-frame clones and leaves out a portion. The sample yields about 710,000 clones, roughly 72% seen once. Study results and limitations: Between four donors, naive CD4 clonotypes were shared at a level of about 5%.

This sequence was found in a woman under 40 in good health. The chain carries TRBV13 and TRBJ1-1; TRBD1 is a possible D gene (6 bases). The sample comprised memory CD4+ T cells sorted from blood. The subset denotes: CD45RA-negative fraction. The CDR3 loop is CASSLGAAMGAGAFF. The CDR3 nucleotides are TGTGCCAGCAGCTTAGGCGCGGCCATGGGGGCGGGAGCTTTCTTT.